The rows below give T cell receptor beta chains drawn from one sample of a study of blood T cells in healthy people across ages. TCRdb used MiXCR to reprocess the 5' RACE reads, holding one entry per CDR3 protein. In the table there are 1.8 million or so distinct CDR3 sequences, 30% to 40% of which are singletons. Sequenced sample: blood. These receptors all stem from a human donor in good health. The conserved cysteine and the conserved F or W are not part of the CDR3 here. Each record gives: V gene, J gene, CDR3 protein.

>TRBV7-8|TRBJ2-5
ASSLRFQETQY
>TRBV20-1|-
SASTGGGEQY
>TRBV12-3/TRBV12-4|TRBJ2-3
ASSLTEASTDTQY
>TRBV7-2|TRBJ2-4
ASSYIGQKRGIQY
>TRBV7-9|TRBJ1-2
ASSAVSGQGSYGYT
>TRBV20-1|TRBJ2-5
SAGGGSGGARETQY
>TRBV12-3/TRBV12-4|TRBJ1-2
ASSLDRVWNGYT
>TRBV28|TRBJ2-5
ASSHLDNLKQETQY
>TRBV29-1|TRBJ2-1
SVEGQGWNEQF
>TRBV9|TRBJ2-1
ASSSRGPLAGGPGSSYNEQF
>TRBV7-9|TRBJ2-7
VSSSPSYEQY
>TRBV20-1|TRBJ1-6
SASYGGQAPLH
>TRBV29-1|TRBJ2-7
SPQAQGVGEQY
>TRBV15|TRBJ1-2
ATSIGQAGYT
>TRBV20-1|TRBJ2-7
SASEAAITYEQY
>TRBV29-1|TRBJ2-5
SVEGGTGGVETQY
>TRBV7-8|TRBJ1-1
ASSPVQGLAEAF
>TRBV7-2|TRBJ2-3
ASSLAADTQY
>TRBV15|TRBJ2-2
ATSRPSAGGTGELF
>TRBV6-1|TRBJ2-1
ASSEIGTVSEQF
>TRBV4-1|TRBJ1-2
ASSQSGSLNYGYT
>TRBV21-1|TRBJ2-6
ASSKGHHSGANVLT
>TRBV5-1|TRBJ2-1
ASTQGPNEQF
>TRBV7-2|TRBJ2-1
ASSLADSPYNEQF
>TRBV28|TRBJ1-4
ASSFLQGTNEKLF
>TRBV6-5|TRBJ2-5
ASSRVAGQETLY
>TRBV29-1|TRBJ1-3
SVDGGRDGNTIY
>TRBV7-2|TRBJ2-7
ASSSISTSRYTEQY
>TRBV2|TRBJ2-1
ANSERDVYNEQF
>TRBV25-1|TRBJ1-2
ASSESQGWYGYT
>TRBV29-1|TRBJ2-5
SVVLSGKETQY
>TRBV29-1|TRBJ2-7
SVSAGGTYEQY
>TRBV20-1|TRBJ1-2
SAMSGVGYT
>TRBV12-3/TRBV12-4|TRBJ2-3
ASSWQMGPDTDTQY
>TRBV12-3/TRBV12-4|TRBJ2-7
ASSFLRGMDEQY
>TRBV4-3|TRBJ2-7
ASSQVPGGLYEQY
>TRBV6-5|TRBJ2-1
ASSHRQGYNNEQF
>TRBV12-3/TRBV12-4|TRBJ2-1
ASSQWARSEQF
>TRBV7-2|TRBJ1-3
ASSSTGGSGNTIY
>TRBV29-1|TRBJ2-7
SVGGNPYEQY
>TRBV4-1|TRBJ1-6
ASSQDLEGILD
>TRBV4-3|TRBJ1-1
ASSQGDSLNTEAF
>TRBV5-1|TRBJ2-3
ASSPYGRLSTGTQY
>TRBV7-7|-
ASSFRLMETQY
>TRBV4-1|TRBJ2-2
ASSQLRPPGELF
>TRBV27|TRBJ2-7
ASSSPRDRPYEQY
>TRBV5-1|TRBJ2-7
ASSGKRGSSSYGQY
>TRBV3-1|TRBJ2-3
ASSQDRVDTQY
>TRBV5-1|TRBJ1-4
ASSLSGTGIEKLF
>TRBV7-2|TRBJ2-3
ASSQGLAPSNTQY
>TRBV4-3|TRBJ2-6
ASRLLSGANVLT
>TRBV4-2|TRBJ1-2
ASSQDRRTGTNYGYT
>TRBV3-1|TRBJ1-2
ASSHGESYGYT
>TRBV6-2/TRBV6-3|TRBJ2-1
ASSYLGAAGVLYNEQF
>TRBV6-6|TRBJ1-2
ASSTSGGIGGYT
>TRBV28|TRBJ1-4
ASSLPGRGGKLF
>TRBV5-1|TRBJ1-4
ASSNGGGTDDKLF
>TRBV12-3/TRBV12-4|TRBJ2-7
ASSWDSRGEQY
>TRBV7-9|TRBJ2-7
ASTPLGYEQY